This TCR beta chain derives from a study of blood T cells in healthy people across ages. Sample-barcoded 5' priming and a J-beta primer mix drove a second PCR of roughly 6 to 12 cycles. Each CDR3 protein gets one entry after TCRdb re-called the 5' RACE reads with MiXCR. The sample lists about 640,000 distinct CDR3 sequences; 58% were seen once. This TCR was sampled from a man in his sixties in good health. Sequencing was carried out using blood.

Written as DNA, the CDR3 is TGCAGTGCTAGAGATGGAATGAGCGATACGCAGTATTTT. It yields the protein CSARDGMSDTQYF. The V gene is TRBV20-1, the J gene TRBJ2-3; no reliable D call. CDR1 is DFQATT and CDR2 is SNEGSKA in the germline V gene (reference sequence). This CDR3 has 13 residues. Trimming cost V 0 bases and J 6 bases, with 10 bases left between them.